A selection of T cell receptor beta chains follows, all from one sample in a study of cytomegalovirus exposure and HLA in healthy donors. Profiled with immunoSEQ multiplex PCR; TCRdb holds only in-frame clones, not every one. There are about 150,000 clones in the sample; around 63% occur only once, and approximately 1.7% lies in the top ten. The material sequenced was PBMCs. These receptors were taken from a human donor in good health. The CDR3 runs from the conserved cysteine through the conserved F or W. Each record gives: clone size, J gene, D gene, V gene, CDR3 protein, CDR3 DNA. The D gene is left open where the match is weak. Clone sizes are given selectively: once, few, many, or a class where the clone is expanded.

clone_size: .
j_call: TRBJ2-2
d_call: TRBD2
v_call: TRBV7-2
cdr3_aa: CASSLAPAGETGELFF
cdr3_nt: TGTGCCAGCAGCTTAGCGCCGGCGGGAGAGACCGGGGAGCTGTTTTTT

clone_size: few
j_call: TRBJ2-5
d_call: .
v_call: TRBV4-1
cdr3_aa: CASSQVAETQYF
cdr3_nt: TGCGCCAGCAGCCAAGTAGCGGAGACCCAGTACTTC

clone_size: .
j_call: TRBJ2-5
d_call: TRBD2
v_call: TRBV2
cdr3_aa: CASSEGSASGRAWETQYF
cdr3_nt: TGTGCCAGCAGTGAAGGTTCGGCTAGCGGGAGGGCCTGGGAGACCCAGTACTTC

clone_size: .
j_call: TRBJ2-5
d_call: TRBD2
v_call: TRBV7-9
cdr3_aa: CASSLGLAGGGGQETQYF
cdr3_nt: TGTGCCAGCAGCTTAGGGCTAGCGGGAGGAGGGGGACAAGAGACCCAGTACTTC

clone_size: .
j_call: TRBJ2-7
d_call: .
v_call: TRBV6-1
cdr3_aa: CASSEALSGPYEQYF
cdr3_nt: TGTGCCAGCAGTGAAGCGTTGAGCGGTCCCTACGAGCAGTACTTC

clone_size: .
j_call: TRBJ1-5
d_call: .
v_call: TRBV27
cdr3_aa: CASSPTGFNQPQHF
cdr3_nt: TGTGCCAGCAGTCCAACAGGGTTCAATCAGCCCCAGCATTTT

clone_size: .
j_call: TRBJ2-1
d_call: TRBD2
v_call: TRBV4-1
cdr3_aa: CASSGGGGSSGRDYNEQFF
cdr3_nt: TGCGCCAGCAGCGGCGGGGGGGGATCTAGCGGGAGGGACTACAATGAGCAGTTCTTC

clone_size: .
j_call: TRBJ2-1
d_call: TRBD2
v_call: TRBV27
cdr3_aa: CASRGLADASSYNEQFF
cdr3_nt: TGTGCCAGCCGCGGACTAGCGGACGCGAGCTCCTACAATGAGCAGTTCTTC

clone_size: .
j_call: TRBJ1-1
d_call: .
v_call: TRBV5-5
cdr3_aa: CASSFMTGTNTEAFF
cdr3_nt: TGTGCCAGCAGCTTTATGACAGGAACGAACACTGAAGCTTTCTTT

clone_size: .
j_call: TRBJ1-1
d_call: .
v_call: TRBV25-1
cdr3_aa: CAGSEFDGVGINTEAFF
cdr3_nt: TGTGCCGGCAGTGAATTCGACGGGGTTGGTATTAACACTGAAGCTTTCTTT

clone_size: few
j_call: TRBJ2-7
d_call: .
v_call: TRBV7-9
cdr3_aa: CASSSRGGPGGGHEQYF
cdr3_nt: TGTGCCAGCAGCTCGAGGGGAGGCCCAGGTGGTGGTCACGAGCAGTACTTC

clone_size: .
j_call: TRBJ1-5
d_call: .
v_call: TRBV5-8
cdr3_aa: CASKSRGGQPQHF
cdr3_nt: TGTGCCAGCAAGAGTAGGGGCGGTCAGCCCCAGCATTTT

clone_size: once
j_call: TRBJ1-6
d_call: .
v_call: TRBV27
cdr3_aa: CASSVGQYNSPLHF
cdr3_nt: TGTGCCAGCAGTGTCGGACAGTATAATTCACCCCTCCACTTT

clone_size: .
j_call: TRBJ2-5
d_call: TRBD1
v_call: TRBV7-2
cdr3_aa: CASGLARPLRGGSIRETQYF
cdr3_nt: TGTGCCAGCGGCTTAGCTCGCCCCTTGAGAGGGGGCAGTATTCGGGAGACCCAGTACTTC

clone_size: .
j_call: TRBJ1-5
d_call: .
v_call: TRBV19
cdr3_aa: CASTPGGPYSNQPQHF
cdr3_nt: TGTGCCAGTACCCCAGGTGGTCCTTATAGCAATCAGCCCCAGCATTTT

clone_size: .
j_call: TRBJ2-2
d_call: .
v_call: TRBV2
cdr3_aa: CASSRTPGNGELFF
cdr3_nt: TGTGCCAGCAGTAGAACCCCAGGGAACGGGGAGCTGTTTTTT

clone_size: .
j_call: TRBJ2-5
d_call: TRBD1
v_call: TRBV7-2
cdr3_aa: CASSPLTGQETQYF
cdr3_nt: TGTGCCAGCAGCCCCCTGACAGGGCAAGAGACCCAGTACTTC

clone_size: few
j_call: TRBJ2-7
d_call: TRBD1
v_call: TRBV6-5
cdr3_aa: CASSPRQGLEQYF
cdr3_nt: TGTGCCAGCAGTCCACGACAGGGGCTCGAGCAGTACTTC

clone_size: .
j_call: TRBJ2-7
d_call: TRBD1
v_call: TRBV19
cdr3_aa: CASSIVPGGASYEQYF
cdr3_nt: TGTGCCAGTAGTATAGTCCCAGGGGGCGCTTCCTACGAGCAGTACTTC

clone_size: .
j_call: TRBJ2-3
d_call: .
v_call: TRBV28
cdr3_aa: CASSLVQGSPTDTQYF
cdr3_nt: TGTGCCAGCAGCCTAGTGCAGGGGTCCCCCACAGATACGCAGTATTTT

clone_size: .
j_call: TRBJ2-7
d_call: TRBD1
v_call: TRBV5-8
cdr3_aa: CASSRTGGAYEQYF
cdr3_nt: TGTGCCAGCAGCCGGACAGGGGGCGCGTACGAGCAGTACTTC

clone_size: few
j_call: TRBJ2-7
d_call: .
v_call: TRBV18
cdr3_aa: CASSPNFYSLSSGVHEQYF
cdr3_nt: TGTGCCAGCTCACCAAACTTCTACTCGCTGTCGTCAGGGGTCCACGAGCAGTACTTC

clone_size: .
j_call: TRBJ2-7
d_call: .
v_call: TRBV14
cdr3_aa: CASSQGTYEQYF
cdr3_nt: TGTGCCAGCAGCCAGGGCACCTACGAGCAGTACTTC

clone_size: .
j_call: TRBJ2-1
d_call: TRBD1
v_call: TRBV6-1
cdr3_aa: CASSPGTGHNEQFF
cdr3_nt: TGTGCCAGCAGTCCCGGGACAGGGCACAATGAGCAGTTCTTC

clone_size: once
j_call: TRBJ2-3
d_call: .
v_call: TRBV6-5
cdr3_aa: CASSPGGGPDTQYF
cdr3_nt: TGTGCCAGCAGTCCGGGCGGGGGCCCAGATACGCAGTATTTT

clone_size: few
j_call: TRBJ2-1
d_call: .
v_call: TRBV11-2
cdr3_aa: CASSLDEGAYNEQFF
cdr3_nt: TGTGCCAGCAGCTTAGATGAGGGGGCCTACAATGAGCAGTTCTTC

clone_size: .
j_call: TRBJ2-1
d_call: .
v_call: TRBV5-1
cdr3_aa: CASSLEGGPRVNEQFF
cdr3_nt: TGCGCCAGCAGCTTGGAAGGAGGGCCCCGAGTCAATGAGCAGTTCTTC

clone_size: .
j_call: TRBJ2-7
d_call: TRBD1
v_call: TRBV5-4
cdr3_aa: CASSSSGTGTYVQYF
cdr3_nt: TGTGCCAGCAGCTCCTCCGGGACAGGGACCTACGTGCAGTACTTC

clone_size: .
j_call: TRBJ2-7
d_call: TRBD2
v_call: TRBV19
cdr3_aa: CASSRPAGGLAGGLPYEQYF
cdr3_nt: TGTGCCAGTAGCCGCCCGGCCGGGGGACTAGCGGGAGGCCTCCCCTACGAGCAGTACTTC

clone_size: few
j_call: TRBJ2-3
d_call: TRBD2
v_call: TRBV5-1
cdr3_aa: CASTAGRAGVTDTQYF
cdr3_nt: TGCGCCAGCACCGCCGGTCGAGCGGGGGTCACAGATACGCAGTATTTT

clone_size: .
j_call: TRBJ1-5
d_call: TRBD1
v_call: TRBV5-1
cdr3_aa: CASSAQGGQPQHF
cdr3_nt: TGCGCCAGCAGCGCCCAGGGGGGTCAGCCCCAGCATTTT

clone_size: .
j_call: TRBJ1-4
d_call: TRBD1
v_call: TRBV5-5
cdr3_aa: CASSLSRDRGFNEKLFF
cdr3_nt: TGTGCCAGCAGCTTGTCCCGGGACAGGGGTTTTAATGAAAAACTGTTTTTT

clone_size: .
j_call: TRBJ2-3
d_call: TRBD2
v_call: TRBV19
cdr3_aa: CASSIDGRGLAGTDTQYF
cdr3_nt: TGTGCCAGTAGTATAGATGGGAGAGGACTAGCGGGGACAGATACGCAGTATTTT

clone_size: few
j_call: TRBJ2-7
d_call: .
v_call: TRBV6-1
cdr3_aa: CASRPGQGSLYEQYF
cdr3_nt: TGTGCCAGCAGGCCGGGCCAGGGGAGTCTCTACGAGCAGTACTTC

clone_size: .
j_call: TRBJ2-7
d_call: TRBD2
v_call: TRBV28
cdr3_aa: CASSPPGRELEQYF
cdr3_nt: TGTGCCAGCAGTCCCCCTGGGCGGGAGCTCGAGCAGTACTTC

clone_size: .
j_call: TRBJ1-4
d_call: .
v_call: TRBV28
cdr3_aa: CASSLPMGGGNEKLFF
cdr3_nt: TGTGCCAGCAGTTTACCTATGGGAGGGGGGAATGAAAAACTGTTTTTT

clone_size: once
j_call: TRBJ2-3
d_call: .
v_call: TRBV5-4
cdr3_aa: CASSPQGSTDTQYF
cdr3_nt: TGTGCCAGCAGCCCCCAGGGAAGCACAGATACGCAGTATTTT

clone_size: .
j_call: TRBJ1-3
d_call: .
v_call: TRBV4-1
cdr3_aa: CASSRGGVIGTGNTIYF
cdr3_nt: TGCGCCAGCAGCCGGGGGGGGGTGATCGGGACTGGAAACACCATATATTTT

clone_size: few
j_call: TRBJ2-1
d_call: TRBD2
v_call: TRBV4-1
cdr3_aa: CASSLGTSGRLNEQFF
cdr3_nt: TGCGCCAGCAGCCTCGGGACTAGCGGGAGGTTGAATGAGCAGTTCTTC

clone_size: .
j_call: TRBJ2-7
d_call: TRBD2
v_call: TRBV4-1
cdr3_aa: CASSRATSGAEQYF
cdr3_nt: TGCGCCAGCAGCCGAGCGACTAGCGGGGCCGAGCAGTACTTC

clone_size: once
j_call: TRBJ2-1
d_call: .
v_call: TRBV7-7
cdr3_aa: CASSLDPGTNNEQFF
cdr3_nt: TGTGCCAGCAGCTTAGACCCCGGTACGAACAATGAGCAGTTCTTC

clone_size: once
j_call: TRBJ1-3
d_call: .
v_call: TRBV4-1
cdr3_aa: CASSQVSVSGNTIYF
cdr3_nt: TGCGCCAGCAGCCAAGTGTCCGTCTCTGGAAACACCATATATTTT

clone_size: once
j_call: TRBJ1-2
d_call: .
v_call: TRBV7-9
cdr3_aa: CASSLARGPYGYTF
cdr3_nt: TGTGCCAGCAGCTTAGCGCGGGGTCCCTATGGCTACACCTTC

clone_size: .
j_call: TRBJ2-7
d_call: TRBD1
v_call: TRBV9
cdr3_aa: CASSAGTGQSSYEQYF
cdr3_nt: TGTGCCAGCAGCGCAGGGACAGGGCAGAGCTCCTACGAGCAGTACTTC

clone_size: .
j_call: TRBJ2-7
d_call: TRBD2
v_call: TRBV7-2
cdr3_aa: CASSLTGTTSYEQYF
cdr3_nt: TGTGCCAGCAGCCTCACCGGGACTACCTCCTACGAGCAGTACTTC

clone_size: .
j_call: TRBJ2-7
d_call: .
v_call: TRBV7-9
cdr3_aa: CASSGRDSYEQYF
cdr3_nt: TGTGCCAGCAGCGGGCGGGACTCCTACGAGCAGTACTTC

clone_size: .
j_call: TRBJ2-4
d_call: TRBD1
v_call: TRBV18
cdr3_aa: CASSPRTGTNIQYF
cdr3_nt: TGTGCCAGCTCACCACGGACAGGGACTAACATTCAGTACTTC

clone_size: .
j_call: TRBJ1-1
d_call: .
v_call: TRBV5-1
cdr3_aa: CASSPGFMNTEAFF
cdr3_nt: TGCGCCAGCAGTCCAGGGTTCATGAACACTGAAGCTTTCTTT

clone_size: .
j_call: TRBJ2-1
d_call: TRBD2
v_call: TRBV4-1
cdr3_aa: CASSQDAAGGPGEQFF
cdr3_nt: TGCGCCAGCAGCCAAGATGCAGCGGGAGGGCCGGGTGAGCAGTTCTTC

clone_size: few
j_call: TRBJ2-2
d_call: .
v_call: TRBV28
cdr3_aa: CASRPRGAANTGELFF
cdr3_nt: TGTGCCAGCAGACCGCGTGGGGCGGCGAACACCGGGGAGCTGTTTTTT

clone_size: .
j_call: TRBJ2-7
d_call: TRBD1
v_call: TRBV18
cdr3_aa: CASSPPQGQASYEQYF
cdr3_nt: TGTGCCAGCTCACCACCGCAGGGACAGGCCTCCTACGAGCAGTACTTC

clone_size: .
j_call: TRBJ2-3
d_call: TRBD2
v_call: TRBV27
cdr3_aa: CASSPGAGGADTQYF
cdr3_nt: TGTGCCAGCAGCCCCGGAGCGGGGGGAGCAGATACGCAGTATTTT

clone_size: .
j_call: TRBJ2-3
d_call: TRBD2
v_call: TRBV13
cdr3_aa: CASSDLERGGDTQYF
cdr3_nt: TGTGCCAGCAGCGACCTTGAGCGGGGGGGGGATACGCAGTATTTT

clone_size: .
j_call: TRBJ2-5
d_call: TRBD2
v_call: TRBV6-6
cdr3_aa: CASSGQAGGWETQYF
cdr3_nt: TGTGCCAGCAGTGGACAAGCGGGAGGATGGGAGACCCAGTACTTC

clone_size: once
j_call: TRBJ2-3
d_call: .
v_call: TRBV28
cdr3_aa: CASSLVDIPSTDTQYF
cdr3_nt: TGTGCCAGCAGTTTAGTAGACATTCCTAGCACAGATACGCAGTATTTT

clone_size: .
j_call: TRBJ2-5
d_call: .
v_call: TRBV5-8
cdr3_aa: CASRLLGVETQYF
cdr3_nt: TGTGCCAGCAGGTTGCTCGGGGTGGAGACCCAGTACTTC

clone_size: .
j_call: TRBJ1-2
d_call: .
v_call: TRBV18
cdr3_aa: CASSPRAGDLYGYTF
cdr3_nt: TGTGCCAGCTCACCACGGGCAGGTGATCTCTATGGCTACACCTTC

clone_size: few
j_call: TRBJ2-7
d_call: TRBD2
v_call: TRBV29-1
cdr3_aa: CSVRTSDHEQYF
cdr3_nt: TGCAGCGTTCGGACTAGCGACCACGAGCAGTACTTC

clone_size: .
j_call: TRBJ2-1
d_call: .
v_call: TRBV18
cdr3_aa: CASSPPGSGTYNEQFF
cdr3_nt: TGTGCCAGCTCACCACCCGGTAGCGGAACCTACAATGAGCAGTTCTTC

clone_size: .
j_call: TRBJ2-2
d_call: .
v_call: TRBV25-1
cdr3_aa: CASSQTGTLTGELFF
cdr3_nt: TGTGCCAGCAGTCAAACCGGGACATTGACCGGGGAGCTGTTTTTT